These 11 T cell receptor beta chains came from one sample sequenced in a study of shared clonotypes between healthy human individuals. Some clones are missing from TCRdb's copy, which holds only in-frame ones; the method was immunoSEQ multiplex PCR. Of roughly 700,000 clones listed, roughly 70% were seen once; the top ten hold 1.7%. The sequencing sample was made of memory CD4+ T cells sorted from blood. Subset indicated: CD45RA-negative fraction. These receptors were taken from a woman aged 25 to 39 in good health.

This sequence joins TRBV7-9 and TRBJ2-7; D is undetermined. V was cut by 5 bases and J by 3 bases, with 14 bases left in between. Germline V gene sequence: CDR1 SEHNR, CDR2 FQNEAQ (reference sequence). This CDR3 has 14 amino acids. CDR3 nucleotides: TGTGCCAGCAGCACTGGCAGCCTGGACTACGAGCAGTACTTC. This translates into CASSTGSLDYEQYF. Full variable domain (rest looked up from reference TRBV7-9 and TRBJ2-7): DTGVSQNPRHKITKRGQNVTFRCDPISEHNRLYWYRQTLGQGPEFLTYFQNEAQLEKSRLLSDRFSAERPKGSFSTLEIQRTEQGDSAMYLCASSTGSLDYEQYFGPGTRLTVT.

On this clone: A far larger clone is just one base off, so this is likely a read error. Other DNA variants within this sample encode the same CDR3. The chain is built from TRBV11-2 and TRBJ2-5; the D is unclear. Between the trimmed V and J ends, which lost 4 bases and 1 base, there was a span of 1 base. This CDR3 is built from 11 residues. Per germline, CDR1 SGHAT and CDR2 FQNNGV. The CDR3 here is CASSSQETQYF. CDR3 coding DNA: TGTGCCAGCAGCTCCCAAGAGACCCAGTACTTC.

Notes on this clone: This may be a read error, as it is one base from a much larger clone. Other DNA sequences in the same sample also yield this CDR3. This sequence joins TRBV2 and TRBJ1-5; weak D call: TRBD1 (6 bases). The CDR3 extends over 13 amino acids. Per the germline V gene, CDR1 is SNHLY and CDR2 is FYNNEI. Deletions cut 4 bases from V and 5 bases from J, with 9 bases between. This chain's CDR3 is CASSGTEDQPQHF. CDR3 bases: TGTGCCAGCAGTGGGACAGAGGATCAGCCCCAGCATTTT.

The V call is TRBV13, the J call TRBJ1-1; D perhaps matches TRBD1 (5 bases). The CDR3 is 14 residues long. V was pared by 5 bases and J by 8 bases, with 18 bases between. CDR1 is PRHDT, CDR2 FYEKMQ, per germline (reference sequence). This CDR3 reads CASSQTQGLGEAFF. The CDR3 nucleotides read TGTGCCAGCAGCCAAACGCAGGGTTTGGGAGAAGCTTTCTTT.

Notes on this clone: The same CDR3 arises from other DNA sequences in this sample as well. The chain is built from TRBV7-2 and TRBJ2-1, with D unclear. V lost 2 bases, J lost 0 bases, and 5 bases lay in between. Germline loops: CDR1 SGHTA, CDR2 FQGNSA. This CDR3 comprises 14 residues. The CDR3 DNA sequence: TGTGCCAGCAGCTTATCCAGCTCCTACAATGAGCAGTTCTTC. Its translation: CASSLSSSYNEQFF.

The chain recombines TRBV28 with TRBJ1-1; D ambiguous. The V end lost 5 bases, the J end lost 3 bases, and 7 bases lay between the germline ends. Germline CDR1 is MDHEN and CDR2 is SYDVKM. There are 12 residues in the CDR3. CDR3 sequence: CASSLVHTEAFF. CDR3 nucleotide sequence: TGTGCCAGCAGTCTCGTACACACTGAAGCTTTCTTT. The full variable domain, rest sourced from reference TRBV28 and TRBJ1-1, is DVKVTQSSRYLVKRTGEKVFLECVQDMDHENMFWYRQDPGLGLRLIYFSYDVKMKEKGDIPEGYSVSREKKERFSLILESASTNQTSMYLCASSLVHTEAFFGQGTRLTVV.

V and J are TRBV6-6 and TRBJ2-3; D may match TRBD1 or TRBD2 (5 bases each). Looked up from germline, CDR1 is MNHNY and CDR2 is SVGAGI (reference sequence). Deletions cut 3 bases from V and 5 bases from J, with 15 bases between. The CDR3 is 15 amino acids. CDR3 loop: CASSYLDSGRDTQYF. DNA of the CDR3: TGTGCCAGCAGTTATTTGGACTCGGGGCGAGATACGCAGTATTTT.

V usage is TRBV5-6 and J usage is TRBJ1-1, with D perhaps matching TRBD1 (5 bases). Trimming took off 7 bases at V and 0 bases at J, with 13 bases between the two ends. Per the germline V gene, CDR1 is SGHDT and CDR2 is YYEEEE. The CDR3 has 14 amino acids. The CDR3 sequence: CASAVGALNTEAFF. CDR3 in DNA: TGTGCCAGCGCAGTTGGGGCCTTGAACACTGAAGCTTTCTTT.

This chain joins TRBV28 and TRBJ2-5; D is undetermined. The CDR3 extends over 13 amino acids. Per germline, CDR1 MDHEN and CDR2 SYDVKM. Trimming removed 1 base from V and 2 bases from J, with 5 bases in between. The CDR3: CASSLSRQETQYF. CDR3 DNA: TGTGCCAGCAGTTTATCCCGGCAAGAGACCCAGTACTTC.

The chain joins TRBV13 to TRBJ1-2, with 12 nucleotides matching TRBD1. Looked up from germline, CDR1 is PRHDT and CDR2 is FYEKMQ (reference sequence). After removal of 4 bases from V and 6 bases from J, the junction contained 12 bases not matched to a gene. CDR3 length: 17 amino acids. The CDR3 spells CASSSGTGGTRRDGYTF. In DNA, the CDR3 is TGTGCCAGCAGCTCCGGGACAGGGGGCACGAGGCGCGATGGCTACACCTTC. Filled out from reference TRBV13 and TRBJ1-2, the complete variable domain reads AAGVIQSPRHLIKEKRETATLKCYPIPRHDTVYWYQQGPGQDPQFLISFYEKMQSDKGSIPDRFSAQQFSDYHSELNMSSLELGDSALYFCASSSGTGGTRRDGYTFGSGTRLTVV.

This clone came up a few times. The chain employs TRBV4-1 and TRBJ2-1, with TRBD1 identical over 8 bases. The ends lost 4 bases at V and 0 bases at J; junction bases unmatched: 11. This CDR3 has 18 amino acids. The germline CDR1 and CDR2 sequences are MGHRA and YSYEKL. CDR3 DNA: TGCGCCAGCAGCCCTACCTCCCAGGGGGCCTTCTCCTACAATGAGCAGTTCTTC. This codes for CASSPTSQGAFSYNEQFF.